The entry that follows covers one TCR beta chain sequence. What it recognizes is unknown. This sample was included in a study of T cell responses to AZD1222 COVID-19 vaccine. Study as a whole: Both about-4-week and about-12-week second-dose recipients were combined. General study results and limits: Donors were chiefly white British, with a greater number of females, and clonal diversity was perhaps underestimated. Repertoires were sampled only after the peak T cell response. Close to half of all spike-specific TCRs reportedly target regions of the variants that are unmutated.

Produced via immunoSEQ multiplex PCR; TCRdb's table is partial and in-frame only. The sample lists around 100,000 clones; about 93% were seen once. Trimming left V 5 bases short and J 10 bases short, with 15 bases between. The CDR3 has 13 amino acids. This chain links TRBV12-3 or TRBV12-4 with TRBJ1-5, with D unresolved. The source of this sequence is an adult in good health. The sequences come from peripheral blood, collected on day 0 of AZD1222 vaccination. The CDR3 region has the DNA TGTGCCAGCAGTCCTATTACCCGTTTACCCCAGCATTTT. Its protein product is CASSPITRLPQHF.